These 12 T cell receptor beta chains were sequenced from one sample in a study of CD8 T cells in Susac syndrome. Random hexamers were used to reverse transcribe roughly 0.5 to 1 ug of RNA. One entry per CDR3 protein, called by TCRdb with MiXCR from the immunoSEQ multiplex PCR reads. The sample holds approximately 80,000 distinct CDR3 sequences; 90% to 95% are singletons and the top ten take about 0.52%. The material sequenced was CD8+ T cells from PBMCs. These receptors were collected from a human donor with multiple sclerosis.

This CDR3 reads CATGGDKNTEAFF. CDR3 nucleotide sequence: TGTGCCACCGGGGGGGACAAGAACACTGAAGCTTTCTTT. The chain combines TRBV12-3 or TRBV12-4 with TRBJ1-1; the D gene is possibly TRBD1 (6 bases). Trimming cost V 10 bases and J 1 base, with 13 bases left between them. The CDR3 loop spans 13 amino acids.

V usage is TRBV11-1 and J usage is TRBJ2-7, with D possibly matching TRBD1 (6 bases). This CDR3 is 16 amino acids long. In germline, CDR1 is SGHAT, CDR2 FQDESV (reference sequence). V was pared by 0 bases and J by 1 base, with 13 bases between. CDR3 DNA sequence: TGTGCCAGCAGCTTAGCCGGGACACGGCTTTCCTACGAGCAGTACTTC. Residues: CASSLAGTRLSYEQYF.

This CDR3 reads CASSYRTANEKLFF. CDR3 bases: TGTGCCAGCAGTTACCGAACAGCTAATGAAAAACTGTTTTTT. The gene calls are TRBV6-2 or TRBV6-3 and TRBJ1-4; no definite D call. This CDR3 contains 14 residues. CDR1 and CDR2 from the germline V gene are MNHEY and SVGEGT. Between the trimmed V and J ends, which lost 2 bases and 3 bases, there was a span of 7 bases.

The CDR3 DNA sequence: TGTGCCAGCAGCTCTGGGGAGTCGCGTGAAAAACTGTTTTTT. Translated: CASSSGESREKLFF. This chain uses TRBV7-9 with TRBJ1-4, with D uncertain. The V gene lost 4 bases and the J gene lost 7 bases, with 13 bases spanning the gap. CDR3 length equals 14 residues. Looked up from germline, CDR1 is SEHNR and CDR2 is FQNEAQ (reference sequence).

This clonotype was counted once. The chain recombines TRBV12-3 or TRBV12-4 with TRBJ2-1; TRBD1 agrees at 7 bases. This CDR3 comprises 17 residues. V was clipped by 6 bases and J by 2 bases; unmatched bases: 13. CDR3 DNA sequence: TGTGCCAGCAGGTCAATGGGCCCGGGACAGACCTACAATGAGCAGTTCTTC. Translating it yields CASRSMGPGQTYNEQFF.

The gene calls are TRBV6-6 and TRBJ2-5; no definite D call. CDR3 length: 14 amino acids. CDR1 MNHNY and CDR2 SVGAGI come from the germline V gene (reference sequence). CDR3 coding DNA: TGTGTGACCAGCCCTACACCGTACCAAGAGACCCAGTACTTC. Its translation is CVTSPTPYQETQYF.

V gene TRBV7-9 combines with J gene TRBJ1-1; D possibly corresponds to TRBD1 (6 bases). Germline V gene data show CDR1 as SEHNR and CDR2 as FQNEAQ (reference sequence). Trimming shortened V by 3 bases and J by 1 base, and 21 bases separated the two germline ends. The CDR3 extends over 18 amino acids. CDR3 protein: CASSLAGSGDIRNTEAFF. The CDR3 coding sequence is TGTGCCAGCAGCTTGGCCGGTAGCGGGGACATTAGGAACACTGAAGCTTTCTTT.

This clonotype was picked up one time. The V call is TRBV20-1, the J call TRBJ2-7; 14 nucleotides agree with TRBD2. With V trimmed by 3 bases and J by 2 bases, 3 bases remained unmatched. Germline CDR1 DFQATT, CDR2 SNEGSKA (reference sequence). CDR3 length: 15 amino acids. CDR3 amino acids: CSARGGLAGAYEQYF. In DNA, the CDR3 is TGCAGTGCTAGGGGGGGACTAGCGGGAGCCTACGAGCAGTACTTC.

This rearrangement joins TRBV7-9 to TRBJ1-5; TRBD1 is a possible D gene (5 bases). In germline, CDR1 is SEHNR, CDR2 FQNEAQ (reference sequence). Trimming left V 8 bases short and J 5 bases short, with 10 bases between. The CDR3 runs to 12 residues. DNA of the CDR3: TGTGCCAGCCGAGGAGGGGATCAGCCCCAGCATTTT. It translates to CASRGGDQPQHF.

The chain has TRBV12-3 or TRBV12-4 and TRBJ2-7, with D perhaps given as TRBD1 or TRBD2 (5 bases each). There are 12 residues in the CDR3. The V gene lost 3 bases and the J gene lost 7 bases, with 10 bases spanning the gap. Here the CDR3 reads CASSLSGSEQYF. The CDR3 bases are TGTGCCAGCAGTTTGTCAGGGAGTGAGCAGTACTTC.

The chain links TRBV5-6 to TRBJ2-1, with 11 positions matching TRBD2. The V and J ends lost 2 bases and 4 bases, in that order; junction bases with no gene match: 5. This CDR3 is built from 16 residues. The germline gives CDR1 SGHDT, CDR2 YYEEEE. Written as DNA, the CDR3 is TGTGCCAGCAGCTTAATAGCGGGAGGGAGATACAATGAGCAGTTCTTC. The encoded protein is CASSLIAGGRYNEQFF.

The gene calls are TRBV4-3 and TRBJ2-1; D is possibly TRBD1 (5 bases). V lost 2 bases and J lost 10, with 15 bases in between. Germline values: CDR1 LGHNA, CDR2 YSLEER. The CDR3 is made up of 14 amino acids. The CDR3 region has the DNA TGCGCCAGCAGCCAATACGTAGCAGGGCGCGAGCAGTTCTTC. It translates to CASSQYVAGREQFF.